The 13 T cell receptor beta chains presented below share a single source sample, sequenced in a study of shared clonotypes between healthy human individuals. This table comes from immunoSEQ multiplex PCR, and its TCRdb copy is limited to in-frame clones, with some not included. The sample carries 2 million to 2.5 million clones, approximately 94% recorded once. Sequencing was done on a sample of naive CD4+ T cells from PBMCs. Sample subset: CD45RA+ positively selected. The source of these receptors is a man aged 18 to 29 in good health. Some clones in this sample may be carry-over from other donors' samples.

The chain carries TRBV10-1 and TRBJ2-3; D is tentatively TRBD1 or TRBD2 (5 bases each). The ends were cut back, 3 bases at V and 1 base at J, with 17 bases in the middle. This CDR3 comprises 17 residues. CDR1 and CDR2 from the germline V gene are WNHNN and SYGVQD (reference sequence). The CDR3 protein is CASSDPRDPAGTDTQYF. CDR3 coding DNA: TGCGCCAGCAGTGACCCACGGGACCCCGCTGGCACAGATACGCAGTATTTT.

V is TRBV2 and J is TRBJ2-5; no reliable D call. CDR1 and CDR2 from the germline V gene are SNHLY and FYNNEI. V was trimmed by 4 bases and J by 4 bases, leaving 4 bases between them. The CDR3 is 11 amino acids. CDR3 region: CASSGRETQYF. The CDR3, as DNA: TGTGCCAGCAGTGGAAGAGAGACCCAGTACTTC.

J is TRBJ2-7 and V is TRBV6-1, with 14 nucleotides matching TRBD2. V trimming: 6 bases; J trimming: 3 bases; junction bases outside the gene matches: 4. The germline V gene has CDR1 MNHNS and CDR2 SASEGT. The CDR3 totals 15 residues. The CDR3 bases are TGTGCCAGCAGAGCCGGGACTAGCGGGAGCTACGAGCAGTACTTC. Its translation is CASRAGTSGSYEQYF.

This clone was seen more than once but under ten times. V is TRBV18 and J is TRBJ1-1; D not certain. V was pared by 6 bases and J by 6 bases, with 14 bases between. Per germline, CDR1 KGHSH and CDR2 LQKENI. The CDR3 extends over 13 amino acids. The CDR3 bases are TGTGCCAGCTCTCTAGGCCGACTACCTGAAGCTTTCTTT. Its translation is CASSLGRLPEAFF.

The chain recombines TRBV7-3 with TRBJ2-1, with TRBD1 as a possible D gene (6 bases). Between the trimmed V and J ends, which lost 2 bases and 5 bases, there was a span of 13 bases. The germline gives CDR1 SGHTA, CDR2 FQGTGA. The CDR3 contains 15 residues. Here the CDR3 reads CASSLHRGNDNEQFF. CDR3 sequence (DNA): TGTGCCAGCAGCTTACATAGGGGGAACGACAATGAGCAGTTCTTC.

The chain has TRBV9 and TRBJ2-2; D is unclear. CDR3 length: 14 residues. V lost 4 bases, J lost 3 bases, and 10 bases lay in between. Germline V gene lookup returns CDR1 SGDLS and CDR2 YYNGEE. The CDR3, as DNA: TGTGCCAGCAGCCTCCACGACGACACCGGGGAGCTGTTTTTT. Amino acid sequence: CASSLHDDTGELFF.

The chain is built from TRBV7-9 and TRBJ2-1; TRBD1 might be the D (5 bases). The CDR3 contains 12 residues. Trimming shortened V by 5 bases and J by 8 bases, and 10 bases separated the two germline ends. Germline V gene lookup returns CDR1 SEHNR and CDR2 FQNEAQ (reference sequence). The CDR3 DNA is TGTGCCAGCAGCCACAGGAGTGATGAGCAGTTCTTC. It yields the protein CASSHRSDEQFF.

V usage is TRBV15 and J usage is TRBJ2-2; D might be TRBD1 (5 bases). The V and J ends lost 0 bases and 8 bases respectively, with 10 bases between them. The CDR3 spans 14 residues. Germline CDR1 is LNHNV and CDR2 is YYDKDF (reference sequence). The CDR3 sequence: CATSRESGIGELFF. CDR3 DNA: TGTGCCACCAGCAGAGAATCAGGGATTGGGGAGCTGTTTTTT. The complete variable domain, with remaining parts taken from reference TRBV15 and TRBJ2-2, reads DAMVIQNPRYQVTQFGKPVTLSCSQTLNHNVMYWYQQKSSQAPKLLFHYYDKDFNNEADTPDNFQSRRPNTSFCFLDIRSPGLGDTAMYLCATSRESGIGELFFGEGSRLTVL.

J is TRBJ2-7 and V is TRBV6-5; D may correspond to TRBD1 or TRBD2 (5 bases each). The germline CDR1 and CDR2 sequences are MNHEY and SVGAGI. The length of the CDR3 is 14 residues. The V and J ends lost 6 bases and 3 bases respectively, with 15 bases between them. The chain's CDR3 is CASSPGRQNYEQYF. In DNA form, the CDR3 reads TGTGCCAGCAGCCCGGGACGGCAGAACTACGAGCAGTACTTC.

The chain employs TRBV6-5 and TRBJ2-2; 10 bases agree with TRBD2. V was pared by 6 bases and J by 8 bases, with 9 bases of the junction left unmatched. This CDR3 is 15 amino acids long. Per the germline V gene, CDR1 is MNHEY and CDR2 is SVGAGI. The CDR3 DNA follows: TGTGCCAGCAGCCGGACTAGCGGAGCCCAGGGGGAGCTGTTTTTT. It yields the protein CASSRTSGAQGELFF.

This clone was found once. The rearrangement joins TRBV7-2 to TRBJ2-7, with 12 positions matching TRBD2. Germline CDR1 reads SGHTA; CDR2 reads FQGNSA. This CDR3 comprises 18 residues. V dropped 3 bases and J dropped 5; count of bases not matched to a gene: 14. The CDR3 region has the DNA TGTGCCAGCAGCTTGGGGCGACTAGCGGGAGCGGTCCCGCACGAGCAGTACTTC. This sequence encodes CASSLGRLAGAVPHEQYF.

The CDR3: CASSVGAVAYEQYF. DNA for the CDR3: TGTGCCAGCAGCGTAGGTGCAGTAGCCTACGAGCAGTACTTC. The chain recombines TRBV9 with TRBJ2-7, with D unresolved. The length of the CDR3 is 14 residues. Trimming cost V 0 bases and J 2 bases, with 9 bases left between them. Germline values: CDR1 SGDLS, CDR2 YYNGEE. Drawing the rest from reference TRBV9 and TRBJ2-7, the complete variable domain is DSGVTQTPKHLITATGQRVTLRCSPRSGDLSVYWYQQSLDQGLQFLIQYYNGEERAKGNILERFSAQQFPDLHSELNLSSLELGDSALYFCASSVGAVAYEQYFGPGTRLTVT.

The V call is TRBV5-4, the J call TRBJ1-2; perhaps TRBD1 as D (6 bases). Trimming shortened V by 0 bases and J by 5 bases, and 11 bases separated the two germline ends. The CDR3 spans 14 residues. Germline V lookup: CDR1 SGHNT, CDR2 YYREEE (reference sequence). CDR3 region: CASSLARGGYGYTF. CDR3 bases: TGTGCCAGCAGCTTGGCTAGGGGGGGTTATGGCTACACCTTC. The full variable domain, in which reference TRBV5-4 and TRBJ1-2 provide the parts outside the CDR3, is ETGVTQSPTHLIKTRGQQVTLRCSSQSGHNTVSWYQQALGQGPQFIFQYYREEENGRGNFPPRFSGLQFPNYSSELNVNALELDDSALYLCASSLARGGYGYTFGSGTRLTVV.